A selection of T cell receptor beta chains follows, all from one sample in a study of blood T cells in healthy people across ages. Via MiXCR, TCRdb re-called the 5' RACE reads, giving one row per CDR3 protein. This table holds about 670,000 distinct CDR3 sequences, approximately 40% found once. Sequenced sample: blood. Receptors originate from a man aged 80 or over in good health. CDR3s include the opening cysteine and the closing phenylalanine or tryptophan. Each record gives: J gene, D gene, clone size, V gene, CDR3 protein, CDR3 DNA. A D gene is named only where the DNA matches it firmly. Size is stated for part of the rows, as once, few or many counts, or as a class when the clone is expanded.

j_gene: TRBJ1-3
d_gene: NA
abundance: NA
v_gene: TRBV29-1
CDR3aa: CSVSDGSGNTIYF
CDR3nt: TGCAGCGTCTCGGACGGCTCTGGAAACACCATATATTTT

j_gene: TRBJ2-1
d_gene: TRBD2
abundance: few
v_gene: TRBV29-1
CDR3aa: CSTKTSGRVGGNEQFF
CDR3nt: TGCAGCACAAAGACTAGCGGGAGGGTGGGGGGCAATGAGCAGTTCTTC

j_gene: TRBJ2-7
d_gene: TRBD1
abundance: few
v_gene: TRBV28
CDR3aa: CASSLYGQGAPSQYF
CDR3nt: TGTGCCAGCAGTTTATATGGACAGGGGGCTCCATCCCAGTACTTC

j_gene: TRBJ1-1
d_gene: NA
abundance: NA
v_gene: TRBV20-1
CDR3aa: CSAGRGSNTEAFF
CDR3nt: TGCAGTGCTGGCCGTGGCTCGAACACTGAAGCTTTCTTT

j_gene: TRBJ2-3
d_gene: NA
abundance: NA
v_gene: TRBV4-2
CDR3aa: CASSQDWDRRADTQYF
CDR3nt: TGTGCCAGCAGCCAGGACTGGGACCGTCGGGCAGATACGCAGTATTTT

j_gene: TRBJ1-4
d_gene: NA
abundance: NA
v_gene: TRBV6-2/TRBV6-3
CDR3aa: CASRRGSPDEKLFF
CDR3nt: TGTGCCAGCAGGAGAGGAAGCCCCGATGAAAAACTGTTTTTT

j_gene: TRBJ1-2
d_gene: TRBD1
abundance: few
v_gene: TRBV25-1
CDR3aa: CASTYRGDDYGYTF
CDR3nt: TGTGCCAGCACTTACAGGGGTGATGACTATGGCTACACCTTC

j_gene: TRBJ2-3
d_gene: NA
abundance: few
v_gene: TRBV20-1
CDR3aa: CSARDSRGRKDTQYF
CDR3nt: TGCAGTGCTAGAGATAGCAGGGGTCGAAAAGATACGCAGTATTTT

j_gene: TRBJ2-4
d_gene: NA
abundance: few
v_gene: TRBV3-1
CDR3aa: CASSQAGNENIQYF
CDR3nt: TGTGCCAGCAGCCAAGCAGGGAATGAAAACATTCAGTACTTC

j_gene: TRBJ2-7
d_gene: TRBD1
abundance: NA
v_gene: TRBV7-2
CDR3aa: CASSFQGVSEQYF
CDR3nt: TGTGCCAGCAGCTTTCAGGGGGTGAGCGAGCAGTACTTC

j_gene: TRBJ1-3
d_gene: TRBD1
abundance: NA
v_gene: TRBV12-3/TRBV12-4
CDR3aa: CASTRTGPSGNTIYF
CDR3nt: TGTGCCAGCACCCGGACAGGTCCCTCTGGAAACACCATATATTTT

j_gene: TRBJ2-4
d_gene: NA
abundance: NA
v_gene: TRBV24-1
CDR3aa: CATTSADNEQYF
CDR3nt: TGTGCCACCACGAGCGCCGACAATGAGCAGTACTTC

j_gene: TRBJ2-5
d_gene: TRBD1
abundance: few
v_gene: TRBV24-1
CDR3aa: CATSDPGQGGKTQYF
CDR3nt: TGTGCCACCAGTGATCCGGGACAGGGGGGCAAGACCCAGTACTTC

j_gene: TRBJ2-7
d_gene: NA
abundance: many
v_gene: TRBV7-2
CDR3aa: CASSRTGTGNYEQYF
CDR3nt: TGTGCCAGCAGCCGTACCGGGACTGGTAACTACGAGCAGTACTTC

j_gene: TRBJ2-7
d_gene: TRBD1
abundance: NA
v_gene: TRBV6-5
CDR3aa: CASSYSPAGGNEQYF
CDR3nt: TGTGCCAGCAGTTATTCCCCGGCAGGGGGTAACGAGCAGTACTTC

j_gene: TRBJ2-1
d_gene: TRBD2
abundance: few
v_gene: TRBV6-5
CDR3aa: CASSYGTSGQHPYNEQFF
CDR3nt: TGTGCCAGCAGTTACGGGACTAGCGGGCAGCACCCCTACAATGAGCAGTTCTTC

j_gene: TRBJ2-1
d_gene: TRBD2
abundance: NA
v_gene: TRBV7-9
CDR3aa: CASSWSISGSSDNEQFF
CDR3nt: TGTGCCAGCAGCTGGTCCATCAGCGGGAGCTCCGACAATGAGCAGTTCTTC

j_gene: TRBJ2-3
d_gene: TRBD2
abundance: few
v_gene: TRBV7-2
CDR3aa: CASSLTSGKKDTQYF
CDR3nt: TGTGCCAGCAGCTTGACTAGCGGGAAAAAAGATACGCAGTATTTT

j_gene: TRBJ2-7
d_gene: NA
abundance: NA
v_gene: TRBV21-1
CDR3aa: CASSKDQRPHWAYEQYF
CDR3nt: TGTGCCAGCAGCAAAGATCAGCGGCCACACTGGGCCTACGAGCAGTACTTC

j_gene: TRBJ2-1
d_gene: NA
abundance: NA
v_gene: TRBV24-1
CDR3aa: CATSDLAGPAYNEQFF
CDR3nt: TGTGCCACCAGTGATTTGGCAGGACCCGCCTACAATGAGCAGTTCTTC

j_gene: TRBJ2-5
d_gene: TRBD1
abundance: NA
v_gene: TRBV30
CDR3aa: CAWSVPGQGHETQYF
CDR3nt: TGTGCCTGGAGTGTACCGGGACAGGGGCACGAGACCCAGTACTTC

j_gene: TRBJ2-5
d_gene: TRBD1
abundance: NA
v_gene: TRBV7-6
CDR3aa: CASSPSDRGKTQYF
CDR3nt: TGTGCCAGCAGCCCCTCAGACAGGGGGAAGACCCAGTACTTC

j_gene: TRBJ1-2
d_gene: NA
abundance: many
v_gene: TRBV13
CDR3aa: CASSVTGPYGYTF
CDR3nt: TGTGCCAGCAGCGTTACAGGGCCCTATGGCTACACCTTC

j_gene: TRBJ1-4
d_gene: NA
abundance: few
v_gene: TRBV12-3/TRBV12-4
CDR3aa: CASSEGSMANEKLFF
CDR3nt: TGTGCCAGTTCTGAGGGGAGCATGGCTAATGAAAAACTGTTTTTT

j_gene: TRBJ2-1
d_gene: TRBD2
abundance: few
v_gene: TRBV5-1
CDR3aa: CASSPRPSGAFNEQFF
CDR3nt: TGCGCCAGCAGCCCTCGTCCCAGCGGGGCCTTCAATGAGCAGTTCTTC

j_gene: TRBJ2-1
d_gene: TRBD2
abundance: NA
v_gene: TRBV4-2
CDR3aa: CASRLAGAKNGQFF
CDR3nt: TGTGCCAGCAGACTAGCGGGGGCCAAAAATGGGCAGTTCTTC

j_gene: TRBJ2-3
d_gene: TRBD2
abundance: NA
v_gene: TRBV20-1
CDR3aa: CSANERGARGDTQYF
CDR3nt: TGCAGTGCAAACGAGCGGGGGGCCAGGGGAGATACGCAGTATTTT

j_gene: TRBJ2-5
d_gene: NA
abundance: NA
v_gene: TRBV5-4
CDR3aa: CASSWGVTGQETQYF
CDR3nt: TGTGCCAGCAGCTGGGGCGTCACCGGCCAAGAGACCCAGTACTTC

j_gene: TRBJ2-3
d_gene: NA
abundance: NA
v_gene: TRBV4-3
CDR3aa: CASSPMGPGSTDTQYF
CDR3nt: TGCGCCAGCAGCCCAATGGGCCCGGGGAGCACAGATACGCAGTATTTT